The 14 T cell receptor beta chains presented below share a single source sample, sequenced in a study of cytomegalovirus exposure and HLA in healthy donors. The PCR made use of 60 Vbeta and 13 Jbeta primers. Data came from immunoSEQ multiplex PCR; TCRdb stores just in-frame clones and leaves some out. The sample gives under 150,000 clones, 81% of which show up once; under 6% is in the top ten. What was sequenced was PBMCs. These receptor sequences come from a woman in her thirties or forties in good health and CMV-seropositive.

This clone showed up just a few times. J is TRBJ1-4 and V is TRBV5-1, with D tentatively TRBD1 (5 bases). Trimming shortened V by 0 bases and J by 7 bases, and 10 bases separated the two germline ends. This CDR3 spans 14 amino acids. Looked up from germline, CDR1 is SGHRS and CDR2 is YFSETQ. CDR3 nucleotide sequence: TGCGCCAGCAGCTTGGAATTGCAGGGTGAAAAACTGTTTTTT. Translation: CASSLELQGEKLFF.

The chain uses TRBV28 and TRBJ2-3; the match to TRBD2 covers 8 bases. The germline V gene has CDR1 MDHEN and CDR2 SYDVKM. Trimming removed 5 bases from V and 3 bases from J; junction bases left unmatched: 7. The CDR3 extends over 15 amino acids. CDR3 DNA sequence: TGTGCCAGCAGTCCCGGGGGGGGGAGAACAGATACGCAGTATTTT. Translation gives CASSPGGGRTDTQYF.

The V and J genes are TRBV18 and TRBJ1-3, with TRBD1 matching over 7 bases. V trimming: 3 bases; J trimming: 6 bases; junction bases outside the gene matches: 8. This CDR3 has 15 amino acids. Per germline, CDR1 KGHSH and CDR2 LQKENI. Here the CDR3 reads CASSPAGTDINTIYF. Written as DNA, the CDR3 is TGTGCCAGCTCACCCGCCGGGACAGATATAAACACCATATATTTT.

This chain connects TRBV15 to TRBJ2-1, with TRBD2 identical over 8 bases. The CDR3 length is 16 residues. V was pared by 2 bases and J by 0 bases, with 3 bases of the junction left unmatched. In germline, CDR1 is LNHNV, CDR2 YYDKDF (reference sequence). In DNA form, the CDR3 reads TGTGCCACCAGCAGAAGCCGGGGGGGCTCCTACAATGAGCAGTTCTTC. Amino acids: CATSRSRGGSYNEQFF. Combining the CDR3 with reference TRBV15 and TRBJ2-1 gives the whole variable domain DAMVIQNPRYQVTQFGKPVTLSCSQTLNHNVMYWYQQKSSQAPKLLFHYYDKDFNNEADTPDNFQSRRPNTSFCFLDIRSPGLGDTAMYLCATSRSRGGSYNEQFFGPGTRLTVL.

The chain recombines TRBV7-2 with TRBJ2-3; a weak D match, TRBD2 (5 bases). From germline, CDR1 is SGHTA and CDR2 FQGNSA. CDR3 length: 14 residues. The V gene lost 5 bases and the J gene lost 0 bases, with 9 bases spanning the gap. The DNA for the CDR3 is TGTGCCAGCAGCCCGGGGTCTAGCACAGATACGCAGTATTTT. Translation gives CASSPGSSTDTQYF.

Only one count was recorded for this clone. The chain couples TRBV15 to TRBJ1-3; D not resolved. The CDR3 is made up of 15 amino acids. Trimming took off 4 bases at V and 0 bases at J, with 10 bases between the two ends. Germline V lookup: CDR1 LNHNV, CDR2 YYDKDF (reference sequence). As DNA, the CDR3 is TGTGCCACCAGCAACAGTCACAACTCTGGAAACACCATATATTTT. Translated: CATSNSHNSGNTIYF.

The CDR3 DNA reads as TGTGCCAGCAGTGGTTCCGGGACAGGGCCTGCCGAGCAGTACTTC. Translation: CASSGSGTGPAEQYF. V usage is TRBV2 and J usage is TRBJ2-7, with TRBD1 matching over 9 bases. The CDR3 has 15 residues. Germline assignment: CDR1 SNHLY and CDR2 FYNNEI. Trimming took 4 bases from V and 6 from J; bases not matched to a gene: 10.

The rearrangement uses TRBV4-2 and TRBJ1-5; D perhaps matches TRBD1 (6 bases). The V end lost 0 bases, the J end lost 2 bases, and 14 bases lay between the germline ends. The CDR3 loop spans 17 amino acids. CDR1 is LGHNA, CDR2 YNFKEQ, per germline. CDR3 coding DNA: TGTGCCAGCAGCCAAGATGAGGGGGGGCAGGGCAATCAGCCCCAGCATTTT. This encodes CASSQDEGGQGNQPQHF.

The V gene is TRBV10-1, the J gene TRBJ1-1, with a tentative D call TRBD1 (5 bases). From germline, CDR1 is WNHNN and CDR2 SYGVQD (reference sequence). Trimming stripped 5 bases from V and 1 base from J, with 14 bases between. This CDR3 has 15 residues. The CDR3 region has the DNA TGCGCCAGCAGTCGCCAGGGTCGGCAGAACACTGAAGCTTTCTTT. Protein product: CASSRQGRQNTEAFF.

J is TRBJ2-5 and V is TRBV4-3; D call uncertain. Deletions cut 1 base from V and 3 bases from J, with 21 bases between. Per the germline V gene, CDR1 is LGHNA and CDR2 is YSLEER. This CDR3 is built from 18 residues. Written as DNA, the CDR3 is TGCGCCAGCAGCCAAGGTATGTCGGCCCATCAGCGTGAAGAGACCCAGTACTTC. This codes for CASSQGMSAHQREETQYF.

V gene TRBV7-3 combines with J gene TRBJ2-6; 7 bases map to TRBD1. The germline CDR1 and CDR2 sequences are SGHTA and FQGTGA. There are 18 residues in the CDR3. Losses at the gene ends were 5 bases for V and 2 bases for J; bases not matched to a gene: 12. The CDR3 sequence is CASSPLPRQGAGANVLTF. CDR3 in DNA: TGTGCCAGCAGCCCCTTACCCCGACAGGGCGCTGGGGCCAACGTCCTGACTTTC.

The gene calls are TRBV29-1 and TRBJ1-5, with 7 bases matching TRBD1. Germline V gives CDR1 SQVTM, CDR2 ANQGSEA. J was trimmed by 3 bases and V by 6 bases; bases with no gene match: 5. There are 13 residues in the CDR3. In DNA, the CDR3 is TGCAGCGTCCAAGGGACAGACAATCAGCCCCAGCATTTT. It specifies CSVQGTDNQPQHF.

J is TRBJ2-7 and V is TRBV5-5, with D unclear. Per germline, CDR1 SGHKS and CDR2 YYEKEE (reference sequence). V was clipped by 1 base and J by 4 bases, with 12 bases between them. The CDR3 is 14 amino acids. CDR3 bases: TGTGCCAGCAGCTTGTTGGGTTTGACTTACGAGCAGTACTTC. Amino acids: CASSLLGLTYEQYF.

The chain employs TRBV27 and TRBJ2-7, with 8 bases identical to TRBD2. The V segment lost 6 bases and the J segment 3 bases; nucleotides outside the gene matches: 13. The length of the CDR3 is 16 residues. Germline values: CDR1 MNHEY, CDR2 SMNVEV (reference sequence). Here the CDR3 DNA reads TGTGCCAGCAGCAGTATATTAGCGGGGTACCTCTACGAGCAGTACTTC. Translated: CASSSILAGYLYEQYF.